This TCR beta chain was recorded in a study of blood T cell repertoires in COVID-19. Study in general: The study drew acute and convalescent COVID-19 samples from the United States, Italy and Spain. Nucleic acid was either cDNA or gDNA, and it came from T cells, B-cell-depleted T cells, or PBMCs.

Each recovered donor of Cohort 3 presented with two negative PCRs, clearance, or symptom resolution. Germline loops: CDR1 LNHDA, CDR2 SQIVND (reference sequence). Trimming took 3 bases from V and 2 from J, leaving 10 bases between them. The CDR3 extends over 15 amino acids. The sample holds one count of this clone. Sequencing was performed with immunoSEQ multiplex PCR; in TCRdb, only in-frame clones are kept and a portion is missing. The sample has about 180,000 clones, approximately 85% seen once. This sequence joins TRBV19 and TRBJ2-2; no firm D call. The TCR sequence derives from a man aged 35-49 years who had recovered from COVID-19. Sequenced input: PBMCs or T cells enriched from blood (not recorded which). The CDR3 loop is CASSILQTNTGELFF. CDR3 nucleotides: TGTGCCAGTAGTATCCTCCAGACTAACACCGGGGAGCTGTTTTTT.